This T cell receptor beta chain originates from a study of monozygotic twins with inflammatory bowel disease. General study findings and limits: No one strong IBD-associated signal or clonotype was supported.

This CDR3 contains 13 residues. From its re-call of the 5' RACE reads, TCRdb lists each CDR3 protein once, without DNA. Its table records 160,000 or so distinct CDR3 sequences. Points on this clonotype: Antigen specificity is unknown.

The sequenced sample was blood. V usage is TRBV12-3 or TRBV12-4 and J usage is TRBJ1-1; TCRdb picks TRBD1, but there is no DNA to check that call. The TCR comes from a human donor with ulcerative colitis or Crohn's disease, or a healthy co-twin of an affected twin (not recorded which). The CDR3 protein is CASSLGQGAFAFF.